Included here is one T cell receptor beta chain sequence, with context. Its cognate antigen is unknown. Newly diagnosed hyperthyroidism patients aged 18 to 65 years had disease lasting under 2 months. Clinicians diagnosed patients from clinical symptoms, serum thyroxine and TRAb, thyroid ultrasound and orbital computed tomography. These data originate in a study of T cells in Graves' hyperthyroidism and ophthalmopathy. General study results and limits: Most thyroid-expanded clonotypes above 0.001 were also found in blood.

The CDR3 consists of 15 residues. Germline V CDR1 and CDR2: ENHRY, SYGVKD. Unmatched junction bases numbered 1, after V lost 6 bases and J lost 2 bases. RNA transcripts gave rise to amplified TCR beta CDR3 regions. First-round RT-PCR targeting the TCR CDR3 was performed with the HTBI primer set. MiXCR was run by TCRdb on the multiplex PCR reads, yielding one entry per CDR3 protein. The sample carries roughly 740,000 distinct CDR3 sequences, about 15% recorded once. The sequence came from a man younger than 35 with Graves' hyperthyroidism. The gene calls are TRBV10-3 and TRBJ2-1, with TRBD2 matching over 13 bases. Specimen: blood. The CDR3 DNA is TGTGCCATCAGCGGGACTAGCGGGGCCTACAATGAGCAGTTCTTC. Amino acid sequence: CAISGTSGAYNEQFF.